This T cell receptor (beta chain) was found in a study of OX40 agonist ivuxolimab in advanced cancers. At the level of the whole study: Ivuxolimab was an agonistic, fully human IgG2 monoclonal antibody directed against OX40 (CD134), a costimulatory receptor. Intravenous ivuxolimab was administered to patients every 2 weeks at six dose levels: 0.01, 0.1, 0.3, 1.5, 3 and 10 mg/kg. Of the approximately 54 patients in dose escalation, some 19 had hepatocellular carcinoma, roughly 15 had melanoma, 9 had renal cell carcinoma and 9 had head and neck cancer. In the dose-escalation cohort, approximately 82% of patients were male, and the mean age was roughly 56 years with a range of roughly 20 to 79. Patients were allowed to have had prior anti-PD-1, anti-PD-L1 or anti-CTLA-4 therapy, and roughly 40% of the dose-escalation patients had been treated with checkpoint inhibitors. Partial responses were achieved by three dose-escalation patients, of whom one had hepatocellular carcinoma and two had cutaneous melanoma. The purpose of peripheral TCRbeta sequencing was to test whether ivuxolimab changed TCR sequence diversity and led to clonal T-cell expansion. The monotherapy dose-escalation portion (N of about 50 patients) of the phase I ivuxolimab trial is reported in the paper.

Based on the germline V gene, the CDR1 and CDR2 sequences are MNHEY and SVGAGI. Trimming removed 4 bases from V and 10 bases from J, leaving 11 bases between the germline ends. The CDR3 measures 13 amino acids from cysteine to phenylalanine. The sequence is cut down to CDR3 DNA, 39 bases in frame from base 1. Notes on this clone: The antigen this receptor binds is unknown. One base away there is no much larger clone; base qualities are not given.

The trial excluded patients who had a history of autoimmune disease or who were on systemic immunosuppression. Peripheral blood for TCR sequencing was drawn from every dose cohort at baseline, at cycle 4 day 1 and at cycle 7 day 1. Samples were obtained from an open-label, multicenter, first-in-human phase I dose-escalation trial of ivuxolimab. Adults with locally advanced or metastatic melanoma, renal cell, hepatocellular, or head and neck squamous cell carcinoma were enrolled in the trial. Before TCR sequencing, CD4+ and CD8+ T cells were separately sorted from peripheral blood. Findings and caveats that apply to the study as a whole: Low levels of normalized T-cell clonal expansion were also seen in some patients who did not respond. Clonal expansion of both CD4+ and CD8+ blood T cells was observed from baseline to week 6 at doses 0.1 to 3.0 mg/kg. In the 0.1-3.0 mg/kg groups, partial responders were among the patients with the lowest normalized peripheral clonal expansion, particularly in CD8+ T cells. On average, CD8+ T cells showed more expanded clones than CD4+ T cells after ivuxolimab. The antigen specificity of the peripheral T cells that underwent clonal expansion was not determined.

To sequence the TCRbeta CDR3 region, genomic DNA was isolated from the sorted cells. The immunoSEQ Assay was used to sequence the TCRbeta CDR3 regions. The table comes from immuneACCESS by way of TCRdb, which keeps in-frame sequences with V and J called. Part of the clones is missing from these tables; in studies checked, under half for an unresolved V gene and the rest for unknown reasons. This sample is represented by about 83,000 clones; around nine tenths of them were singletons. Roughly 0.7% of the sample rests with the top ten. The receptor chain draws on TRBV6-5 and TRBJ1-6, with no confidently assigned D gene. Source: CD4+ or CD8+ T cells sorted from blood, taken in a trial of the OX40 agonist ivuxolimab. This clonotype was obtained from an adult with an advanced solid tumor such as melanoma, head and neck, liver or kidney cancer. The CDR3 reads as follows: CASSSDLYSPLHF. The DNA sequence is as follows: TGTGCCAGCAGTTCGGATTTATACTCACCCCTCCACTTT.